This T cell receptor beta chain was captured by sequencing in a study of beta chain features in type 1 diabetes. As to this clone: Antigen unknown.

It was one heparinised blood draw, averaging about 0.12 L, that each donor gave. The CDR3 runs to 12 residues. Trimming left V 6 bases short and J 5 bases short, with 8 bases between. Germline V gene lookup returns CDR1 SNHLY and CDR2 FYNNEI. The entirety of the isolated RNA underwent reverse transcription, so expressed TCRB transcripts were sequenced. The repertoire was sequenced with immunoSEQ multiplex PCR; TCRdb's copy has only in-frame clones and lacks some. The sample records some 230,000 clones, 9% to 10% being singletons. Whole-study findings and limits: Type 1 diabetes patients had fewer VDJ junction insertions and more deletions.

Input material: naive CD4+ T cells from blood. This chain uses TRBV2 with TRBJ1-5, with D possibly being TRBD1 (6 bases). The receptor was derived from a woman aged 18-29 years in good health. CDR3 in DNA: TGTGCCAGCAGACACAGGGATCAGCCCCAGCATTTT. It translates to CASRHRDQPQHF.